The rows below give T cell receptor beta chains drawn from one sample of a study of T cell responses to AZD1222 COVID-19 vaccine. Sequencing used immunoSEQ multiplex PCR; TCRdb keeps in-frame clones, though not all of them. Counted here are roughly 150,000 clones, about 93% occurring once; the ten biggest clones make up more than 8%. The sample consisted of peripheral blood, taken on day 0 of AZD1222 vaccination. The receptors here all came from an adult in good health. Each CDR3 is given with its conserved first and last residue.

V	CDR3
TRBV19	CASNLDRNQPQHF
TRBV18	CASSPPSTGELFF
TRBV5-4	CASSLEWGTGELFF
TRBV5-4	CASSFGASGGATDTQYF
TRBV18	CASSPPTASGGSGELFF
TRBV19	CASSILGQSAFF
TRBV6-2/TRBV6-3	CASSYDLRERNTEAFF
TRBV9	CASSFSGGSALEAFF
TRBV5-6	CASSAIWIQGLNTDTQYF
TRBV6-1	CASSEGGRQPQHF
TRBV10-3	CAISEKTGVTGELFF
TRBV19	CASSWGIAKNIQYF
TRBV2	CASRGGFGNSPLHF
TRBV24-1	CATSAGHSYEQYF
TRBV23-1	CASSHLVICYGYTF
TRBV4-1	CASSQYSGGPNIQYF
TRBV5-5	CASSLRGWQGTEAFF
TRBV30	CAWSPEFSNQPQHF
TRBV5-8	CASSFSETGDRYEQFF
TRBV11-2	CASSLVTGANTGELFF
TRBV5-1	CASRRDAQPQHF
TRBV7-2	CASSLLQDGSQETQYF
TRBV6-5	CASSYSEGKETQYF
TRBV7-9	CASSPTQDYGYTF
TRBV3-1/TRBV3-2	CASSQPLGAGPSYF
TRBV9	CASSGGTGGSQPQHF
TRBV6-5	CASSYSFGTAYGYTF
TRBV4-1	CASSQSPGTGTSYNSPLHF
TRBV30	CAWSAMGTEAFF
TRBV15	CATSRDQNEKLFF
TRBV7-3	CASSFDAGTDTQYF
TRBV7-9	CAGLAGENTEAFF
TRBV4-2	CASSRGQGITNEKLFF
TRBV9	CASSVGGPGNTIYF
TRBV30	CAWSAGNRNTIYF
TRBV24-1	CATSDSGAGGLSETQYF
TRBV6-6	CASSQGTPSYNEQFF
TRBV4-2	CASSQGVGGTGLSHGYTF
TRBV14	CASSQGPGDRAAYEQYF
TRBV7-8	CASRRLAGPLYQETQYF
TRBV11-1	CASSFRGSGTEAFF
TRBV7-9	CASSRWLGETNTGELFF
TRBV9	CASSPSGGTYEQYF
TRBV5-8	CASSSGGGSYNSPLHF
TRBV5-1	CASSPPPESSYGYTF
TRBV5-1	CASSSLPRDNTGELFF
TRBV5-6	CASSDGQGADTQYF
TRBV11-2	CASSLVWDSYEQYF
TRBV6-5	CASSESLRYGYTF
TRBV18	CASSPQPRSPAAGNTIYF
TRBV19	CASSPRTGRAGELFF